The clone carrying this T cell receptor beta chain was detected many times. Its antigen is unknown. The germline gives CDR1 LGHDT, CDR2 YNNKEL (reference sequence). CDR3 length: 14 amino acids. V was clipped by 0 bases and J by 13 bases, with 13 bases between them. TCRdb fed the multiplex PCR reads into MiXCR, producing one record per CDR3 protein. The sample includes about 230,000 distinct CDR3 sequences, about 30% seen only once; the top ten take 1.2% to 1.5%. The source of the sample is a study of breast tumors, draining lymph nodes, adjacent tissues. Broader study findings: Compared with lymph nodes, tumors were less diverse; compared with nontumor tissue, more. Tumor T cell lymph node origin was a supported hypothesis, not proven. Tumor and nontumor repertoires were significantly more similar in luminal-like than in basal-like breast cancer. The data were judged consistent with most tumor T cells coming from lymph node and expanding in tumor.

Axillary draining lymph nodes of breast cancer patients supplied the node samples. V gene TRBV3-1 combines with J gene TRBJ1-6; D ambiguous. This sequence was found in a female donor with breast cancer. Some clones in this sample may be carry-over from other donors' samples. The sequenced sample was axillary lymph node tissue. The CDR3 reads CASSQDPSRSPLHF. CDR3 in DNA: TGTGCCAGCAGCCAAGATCCATCCCGATCGCCCCTCCACTTT.